The present entry profiles one T cell receptor (beta chain) with its context. What it binds is not known. CDR1 and CDR2 from the germline V gene are SGHTA and FQGNSA. Trimming at V came to 5 bases and at J to 10 bases, leaving 8 bases not matched to a gene. The CDR3 contains 14 residues. This entry belongs to a study of cytomegalovirus exposure and HLA in healthy donors. General study points: Reportedly, TCR beta sequences accurately predicted HLA-A and HLA-B alleles in most subjects. Links to common viral pathogens appeared, in a later analysis, for several of the most significant clusters. The study flagged some 180 TCR beta chains as cytomegalovirus-associated. Rare TCR sequences predominated, though certain public TCRs were found in many donors.

Primers included in the PCR were 60 Vbeta and 13 Jbeta primers. Profiled with immunoSEQ multiplex PCR; TCRdb holds only in-frame clones, not every one. The table records about 160,000 clones, over 60% of them present only once. The chain uses TRBV7-2 and TRBJ1-4, with 9 bases matching TRBD1. The clonotype originates from a man in his forties in good health and CMV-seropositive. Source material: PBMCs. The CDR3 loop reads CASSLWTGEAKLFF. CDR3 coding DNA: TGTGCCAGCAGCCTTTGGACAGGGGAGGCAAAACTGTTTTTT.